Detailed here is one T cell receptor beta chain. The PCR used 60 Vbeta and 13 Jbeta primers. This table comes from immunoSEQ multiplex PCR, and its TCRdb copy is limited to in-frame clones, with some not included. The sample lists roughly 100,000 clones, 75% occurring once. This sample stems from a study of cytomegalovirus exposure and HLA in healthy donors. CDR1 is SGHVS and CDR2 is FQNEAQ in the germline V gene. CDR3 length: 17 residues. The V end was cut by 1 base, the J end by 5 bases, with 20 bases between. The V gene is TRBV7-8, the J gene TRBJ2-5; perhaps TRBD1 as D (7 bases). The TCR originated in a man in his fifties or sixties in good health and CMV-seronegative. Sequenced material: PBMCs. For the CDR3, the DNA is TGTGCCAGCAGCTTAGTGCGGCAGGGGGGAATCGATGAGACCCAGTACTTC. It translates to CASSLVRQGGIDETQYF.